A selection of T cell receptor beta chains follows, all from one sample in a study of Tregs in tolerant kidney transplant recipients. Produced via immunoSEQ multiplex PCR; TCRdb's table is partial and in-frame only. This sample has roughly 250,000 clones, with about 80% found just once. Material for sequencing was CD4+ T cells from blood. The receptors were sampled from a human donor in good health. Both conserved end residues are part of each CDR3. Each record gives: D gene, J gene, clone size, V gene, CDR3 protein, CDR3 DNA. A D gene is named only where the DNA matches it firmly. Clone size is stated in some rows and not others, as once, few, many or a class when expanded.

>.|TRBJ1-1|few|TRBV27
CARRQPVNTEAFF
TGTGCCAGAAGACAGCCTGTTAACACTGAAGCTTTCTTT
>.|TRBJ2-7|.|TRBV7-7
CASSLATWDEQYF
TGTGCCAGCAGCTTAGCGACCTGGGACGAGCAGTACTTC
>TRBD2|TRBJ2-1|.|TRBV30
CAWSVKGLAGNEQFF
TGTGCCTGGAGTGTAAAGGGCCTAGCGGGTAATGAGCAGTTCTTC
>TRBD1|TRBJ1-6|.|TRBV18
CASSPGQGDSYNSPLHF
TGTGCCAGCTCACCAGGACAGGGGGACTCCTATAATTCACCCCTCCACTTT
>.|TRBJ2-7|.|TRBV30
CAWSKGYEQYF
TGTGCCTGGAGCAAGGGCTACGAGCAGTACTTC
>TRBD1|TRBJ2-7|.|TRBV6-5
CASHPGTVSYEQYF
TGTGCCAGCCACCCCGGGACAGTTTCCTACGAGCAGTACTTC
>TRBD1|TRBJ1-1|.|TRBV11-2
CASSLAGQLNTEAFF
TGTGCCAGCAGCTTAGCGGGACAGTTGAACACTGAAGCTTTCTTT
>.|TRBJ2-1|few|TRBV10-1
CASSDSADTSYNEQFF
TGCGCCAGCAGTGACTCGGCGGACACCAGTTACAATGAGCAGTTCTTC
>.|TRBJ1-2|.|TRBV19
CASSTREYLNYGYTF
TGTGCCAGTAGTACCCGGGAGTACCTAAACTATGGCTACACCTTC
>.|TRBJ1-4|.|TRBV5-1
CASRQPGAGEKLFF
TGCGCCAGCCGCCAGCCGGGGGCGGGTGAAAAACTGTTTTTT
>.|TRBJ2-7|.|TRBV18
CASSPSLYEQYF
TGTGCCAGCTCGCCCTCCCTCTACGAGCAGTACTTC
>TRBD1|TRBJ2-7|few|TRBV19
CASSPRTGGVNEQYF
TGTGCCAGTAGTCCCAGGACAGGGGGCGTCAACGAGCAGTACTTC
>.|TRBJ1-1|.|TRBV2
CASSARAGRTEAFF
TGTGCCAGCAGTGCAAGGGCAGGGCGGACTGAAGCTTTCTTT
>TRBD1|TRBJ1-2|.|TRBV19
CASKARTGGASNYGYTF
TGTGCCAGCAAGGCCAGGACAGGGGGCGCTTCTAACTATGGCTACACCTTC
>TRBD2|TRBJ2-1|.|TRBV18
CASSPGTSGRSYNEQFF
TGTGCCAGCTCACCAGGGACTAGCGGGAGATCATACAATGAGCAGTTCTTC
>TRBD2|TRBJ2-7|.|TRBV29-1
CSGAYGTSGSYEQYF
TGCAGCGGCGCTTATGGGACTAGCGGGAGCTACGAGCAGTACTTC
>.|TRBJ2-7|.|TRBV5-1
CASSYSGSPREEQYF
TGCGCCAGCAGCTACTCCGGGTCCCCCCGTGAGGAGCAGTACTTC
>TRBD1|TRBJ2-1|once|TRBV19
CASSTLGTGGYNEQFF
TGTGCCAGTAGTACTTTGGGGACAGGGGGCTACAATGAGCAGTTCTTC
>TRBD1|TRBJ2-7|.|TRBV5-4
CASSSPGQGQYEQYF
TGTGCCAGCAGCTCTCCGGGACAGGGCCAATACGAGCAGTACTTC
>.|TRBJ2-7|.|TRBV13
CASSRYSYEQYF
TGTGCCAGCAGTCGATACAGCTACGAGCAGTACTTC
>TRBD2|TRBJ2-2|.|TRBV9
CASSATSGRGGGELFF
TGTGCCAGCAGCGCTACTAGCGGGAGGGGCGGCGGGGAGCTGTTTTTT
>.|TRBJ2-7|few|TRBV5-1
CASSLGGSAPYEQYF
TGCGCCAGCAGCTTGGGTGGCTCGGCCCCCTACGAGCAGTACTTC
>TRBD1|TRBJ2-5|.|TRBV2
CASSAQQGSETQYF
TGTGCCAGCTCCGCCCAACAGGGGTCGGAGACCCAGTACTTC
>TRBD1|TRBJ1-2|.|TRBV6-5
CASSYGTAGYGYTF
TGTGCCAGCAGTTACGGGACAGCAGGCTATGGCTACACCTTC
>TRBD1|TRBJ1-3|once|TRBV7-2
CASSGWDRASGNTIYF
TGTGCCAGCAGCGGATGGGACAGGGCTTCTGGAAACACCATATATTTT